These 29 T cell receptor beta chains were all obtained from the same sample, sequenced in a study of blood T cell repertoires in COVID-19. Sequencing was performed with immunoSEQ multiplex PCR; in TCRdb, only in-frame clones are kept and a portion is missing. This table has over 250,000 clones, roughly 90% appearing once. The material sequenced was peripheral blood. These receptors came from a man aged 55 to 70 who had recovered from COVID-19.

The chain links TRBV23-1 to TRBJ2-2; weak D call: TRBD2 (5 bases). TRBV23-1 qualifies as an ORF whose function is uncertain. CDR3 size: 14 residues. The V gene lost 6 bases and the J gene lost 4 bases, with 12 bases spanning the gap. This CDR3 reads CASSHGLITGELFF. As DNA, the CDR3 is TGCGCCAGCAGCCATGGACTGATCACCGGGGAGCTGTTTTTT.

The rearrangement links TRBV6-5 to TRBJ2-2, with 7 positions matching TRBD1. Germline-derived CDR1 and CDR2 are MNHEY and SVGAGI. The CDR3 length is 15 residues. The V segment lost 8 bases and the J segment 3 bases; nucleotides outside the gene matches: 9. The CDR3 loop reads CASRRDSSYTGELFF. CDR3 coding DNA: TGTGCCAGCCGCCGGGACAGCTCCTACACCGGGGAGCTGTTTTTT.

For the CDR3, the DNA is TGTGCCAGCAGCGCCCTCGCGGGGACAGAAAATGAAGCTTTCTTT. It specifies CASSALAGTENEAFF. The chain recombines TRBV9 with TRBJ1-1, with TRBD1 matching over 7 bases. The length of the CDR3 is 15 residues. Germline trimming cut 3 bases from V and 7 bases from J; bases unmatched to any gene: 12. CDR1 is SGDLS, CDR2 YYNGEE, per germline.

CDR3 sequence (DNA): TGTGCCAGCAGTCCATGGCGGGTGTCGGGGGAGACCCAGTACTTC. Protein: CASSPWRVSGETQYF. The chain has TRBV5-5 and TRBJ2-5, with D maybe TRBD2 (5 bases). The CDR3 runs to 15 residues. Trimming cost V 5 bases and J 5 bases, with 19 bases left between them. Germline V gives CDR1 SGHKS, CDR2 YYEKEE (reference sequence).

This clone turned up a few times. The chain combines TRBV5-1 with TRBJ2-5; 7 bases match TRBD2. The germline V gene has CDR1 SGHRS and CDR2 YFSETQ. After removal of 8 bases from V and 9 bases from J, the junction contained 13 bases not matched to a gene. The CDR3 sequence is 13 residues long. The CDR3 bases are TGCGCCAGGGAACAGGTTCGGGAGGTCGCCCAGTACTTC. Protein product: CAREQVREVAQYF. The full variable domain, completed using reference TRBV5-1 and TRBJ2-5, is KAGVTQTPRYLIKTRGQQVTLSCSPISGHRSVSWYQQTPGQGLQFLFEYFSETQRNKGNFPGRFSGRQFSNSRSEMNVSTLELGDSALYLCAREQVREVAQYFGPGTRLLVL.

The chain combines TRBV29-1 with TRBJ1-2; the D gene is possibly TRBD1 (6 bases). Germline CDR1 reads SQVTM; CDR2 reads ANQGSEA. V lost 3 bases, J lost 8 bases, and 22 bases lay in between. The CDR3 consists of 15 residues. The CDR3: CSVESGGGRLSGYTF. In DNA form, the CDR3 reads TGCAGCGTTGAGTCTGGGGGCGGACGGCTTAGCGGCTACACCTTC.

This chain joins TRBV6-1 and TRBJ2-1; 9 bases agree with TRBD2. Losses at the gene ends were 0 bases for V and 4 bases for J; bases not matched to a gene: 4. This CDR3 region has 16 residues. Germline V gene lookup returns CDR1 MNHNS and CDR2 SASEGT. Here the CDR3 DNA reads TGTGCCAGCAGTGAAGCATTAGCGGGGGCTTACAATGAGCAGTTCTTC. Translation: CASSEALAGAYNEQFF.

V is TRBV7-2 and J is TRBJ1-2; a weak D match, TRBD1 (5 bases). Trimming pared 7 bases from V and 5 bases from J, leaving 8 bases between. CDR3 length: 11 residues. From germline, CDR1 is SGHTA and CDR2 FQGNSA. The CDR3 loop reads CASNDRYGYTF. CDR3 in DNA: TGTGCCAGCAACGACAGATATGGCTACACCTTC.

Worth noting for this clone: Other nucleotide sequences in the sample specify the same CDR3. This chain uses TRBV9 with TRBJ1-6, with D perhaps TRBD1 (5 bases). CDR1 is SGDLS and CDR2 is YYNGEE in the germline V gene. This CDR3 spans 14 amino acids. Trimming removed 0 bases from V and 10 bases from J, with 11 bases in between. CDR3 region: CASSVGQGNSPLHF. The CDR3 DNA is TGTGCCAGCAGCGTAGGCCAGGGTAACTCACCCCTCCACTTT.

In its sample, this clone was seen a few times. This chain links TRBV19 with TRBJ1-1, with D tentatively TRBD1 (5 bases). CDR1 and CDR2 (germline): LNHDA, SQIVND (reference sequence). V was shortened by 6 bases and J by 0 bases, with 17 bases between the two germline ends. CDR3 length: 16 residues. The CDR3, as DNA: TGTGCCAGTAGGGGTGGGGCGGCAGCCATGAACACTGAAGCTTTCTTT. This sequence encodes CASRGGAAAMNTEAFF.

The chain has TRBV7-2 and TRBJ2-5; TRBD1 agrees at 12 bases. Trimming at V came to 5 bases and at J to 5 bases, leaving 3 bases not matched to a gene. The CDR3 length is 14 residues. Germline V lookup: CDR1 SGHTA, CDR2 FQGNSA. In DNA form, the CDR3 reads TGTGCCAGCAGCCGGGACAGGGGGCCCGAGACCCAGTACTTC. Protein product: CASSRDRGPETQYF.

The J gene is TRBJ2-4, the V gene TRBV30; 7 bases fit TRBD1. CDR1 and CDR2 (germline): GTSNPN, SVGIG (reference sequence). Germline trimming cut 3 bases from V and 0 bases from J; bases unmatched to any gene: 14. CDR3 length: 18 residues. The CDR3 DNA sequence: TGTGCCTGGAGGGAAACCGGGACAGTCCCTTTAGCCAAAAACATTCAGTACTTC. It translates to CAWRETGTVPLAKNIQYF.

This clone occurred a few times. The chain joins TRBV7-2 to TRBJ1-6; D is unclear. The CDR3 has 15 residues. The germline CDR1 and CDR2 sequences are SGHTA and FQGNSA. V shed 1 base and J shed 0 bases, with 4 bases lying between them. The CDR3 nucleotides read TGTGCCAGCAGCTTAGGCAGCTCCTATAATTCACCCCTCCACTTT. Protein sequence: CASSLGSSYNSPLHF.

This clone appeared once. The DNA for the CDR3 is TGTGCCAGCGGAACCCGACAGGGTAGGAGAGATACGCAGTATTTT. Encoded protein: CASGTRQGRRDTQYF. The rearrangement joins TRBV6-5 to TRBJ2-3, with TRBD1 identical over 7 bases. J was trimmed by 5 bases and V by 8 bases; bases with no gene match: 13. Germline V CDR1 and CDR2: MNHEY, SVGAGI. CDR3 length: 15 residues.

V is TRBV5-1 and J is TRBJ2-3; 8 bases map to TRBD2. V gave up 6 bases and J gave up 4 bases; unmatched junction bases: 10. The CDR3 extends over 15 amino acids. Germline V gene sequence: CDR1 SGHRS, CDR2 YFSETQ. CDR3 residues: CASTEGTRGPDTQYF. DNA for the CDR3: TGCGCCAGCACCGAAGGGACTAGAGGGCCAGATACGCAGTATTTT.

This rearrangement joins TRBV3-1 (or the pseudogene TRBV3-2) to TRBJ1-2; TRBD1 aligns across 7 bases. This CDR3 spans 18 amino acids. The ends lost 3 bases at V and 5 bases at J; junction bases unmatched: 18. Germline V gene data show CDR1 as LGHDT and CDR2 as YNNKEL (reference sequence). In DNA form, the CDR3 reads TGTGCCAGCAGCCAGTTTCCTGCACAGGGGCCCGGTGGGTATGGCTACACCTTC. It specifies CASSQFPAQGPGGYGYTF.

This chain connects TRBV9 to TRBJ2-3; 7 nucleotides align to TRBD1. Germline V CDR1 and CDR2: SGDLS, YYNGEE. Trimming at V came to 2 bases and at J to 4 bases, leaving 7 bases not matched to a gene. The CDR3 consists of 15 residues. CDR3 region: CASSVSTGSADTQYF. Written as DNA, the CDR3 is TGTGCCAGCAGCGTCTCGACAGGGTCGGCAGATACGCAGTATTTT.

V gene TRBV5-1 combines with J gene TRBJ1-4, with 9 bases matching TRBD1. The CDR3 extends over 14 amino acids. V gave up 0 bases and J gave up 15 bases; unmatched junction bases: 9. The germline CDR1 and CDR2 sequences are SGHRS and YFSETQ. The DNA of the CDR3 is TGCGCCAGCAGCTTGGATGGACAGGGGAGTTTGTTGTTTTTT. It yields the protein CASSLDGQGSLLFF.

The chain has TRBV7-9 and TRBJ2-7, with a tentative D call TRBD1 (5 bases). The CDR3 is made up of 15 amino acids. Germline V gene sequence: CDR1 SEHNR, CDR2 FQNEAQ (reference sequence). Between the trimmed V and J ends, which lost 5 bases and 0 bases, there was a span of 14 bases. In DNA form, the CDR3 reads TGTGCCAGCAGCCTCGACAGAGGAAGCTCCTACGAGCAGTACTTC. It yields the protein CASSLDRGSSYEQYF.

Remarks on this clone: Distinct nucleotide sequences in the sample also encode this CDR3. The chain has TRBV5-1 and TRBJ1-2, with TRBD1 identical over 7 bases. This CDR3 contains 13 residues. Germline V lookup: CDR1 SGHRS, CDR2 YFSETQ. With V trimmed by 4 bases and J by 3 bases, 3 bases remained unmatched. CDR3 amino acids: CASSQTGDYGYTF. CDR3 bases: TGCGCCAGCAGCCAAACAGGGGACTATGGCTACACCTTC.

As concerns this clone: Distinct nucleotide sequences in the sample also encode this CDR3. The CDR3: CASSQEPGQHYNEQFF. DNA of the CDR3: TGCGCCAGCAGCCAAGAGCCGGGACAGCACTACAATGAGCAGTTCTTC. The genes are TRBV4-1 and TRBJ2-1; 7 positions agree with TRBD1. This CDR3 is built from 16 residues. V gave up 0 bases and J gave up 3 bases; unmatched junction bases: 5. Per germline, CDR1 MGHRA and CDR2 YSYEKL.

This chain links TRBV19 with TRBJ1-5, with a weak D call TRBD1 (5 bases). Trimming took 1 base from V and 7 from J, leaving 11 bases between them. The germline V gene has CDR1 LNHDA and CDR2 SQIVND (reference sequence). This CDR3 has 14 residues. CDR3 sequence: CASSIVSGKQPQHF. CDR3 DNA: TGTGCCAGTAGTATAGTATCAGGGAAACAGCCCCAGCATTTT. The full variable domain, completed using reference TRBV19 and TRBJ1-5, is DGGITQSPKYLFRKEGQNVTLSCEQNLNHDAMYWYRQDPGQGLRLIYYSQIVNDFQKGDIAEGYSVSREKKESFPLTVTSAQKNPTAFYLCASSIVSGKQPQHFGDGTRLSIL.

V gene TRBV5-1 combines with J gene TRBJ2-6; a weak D match, TRBD1 (5 bases). V dropped 4 bases and J dropped 0 bases, with 11 bases sitting between them. The CDR3 is 16 residues long. CDR1 and CDR2 from the germline V gene are SGHRS and YFSETQ. CDR3 sequence reads: CASSATAYSGANVLTF. CDR3 nucleotides: TGCGCCAGCAGCGCGACAGCTTACTCTGGGGCCAACGTCCTGACTTTC.

The J gene is TRBJ2-5, the V gene TRBV9; 10 positions match TRBD1. CDR1 and CDR2 (germline): SGDLS, YYNGEE. The CDR3 runs 16 residues. The V and J ends lost 4 bases and 5 bases, in that order; junction bases with no gene match: 11. The CDR3 is CASSTRPTGGGETQYF. CDR3 DNA: TGTGCCAGCAGCACACGTCCGACAGGGGGCGGGGAGACCCAGTACTTC.

The chain uses TRBV5-1 and TRBJ2-3; possible D gene TRBD1, 6 bases. The V and J ends lost 1 base and 1 base respectively, with 10 bases between them. From germline, CDR1 is SGHRS and CDR2 YFSETQ. The CDR3 contains 15 residues. The CDR3 region is CASSLTGIRTDTQYF. The CDR3, as DNA: TGCGCCAGCAGCTTGACAGGGATTCGCACAGATACGCAGTATTTT.

The chain uses TRBV18 and TRBJ2-2; D gene uncertain. V was trimmed by 2 bases and J by 9 bases, leaving 7 bases between them. The CDR3 length is 12 residues. Germline assignment: CDR1 KGHSH and CDR2 LQKENI. The CDR3 reads CASSPESRELFF. CDR3 sequence (DNA): TGTGCCAGCTCACCAGAAAGCCGGGAGCTGTTTTTT.

The gene calls are TRBV6-5 and TRBJ1-4; tentatively, D is TRBD1 (6 bases). In germline, CDR1 is MNHEY, CDR2 SVGAGI. The CDR3 length is 15 residues. Deletions cut 10 bases from V and 2 bases from J, with 17 bases between. CDR3 DNA sequence: TGTGCCACCAGCAGGGGTTTATGGACTAATGAAAAACTGTTTTTT. Amino acid sequence: CATSRGLWTNEKLFF.

The V call is TRBV5-1, the J call TRBJ2-3; 9 bases fit TRBD2. Germline loops: CDR1 SGHRS, CDR2 YFSETQ. The CDR3 extends over 15 amino acids. The J segment lost 2 bases and the V segment lost 1 base, leaving 2 bases of the junction unmatched. CDR3 nucleotide sequence: TGCGCCAGCAGCTTGCAGCGGGGGGTCACAGATACGCAGTATTTT. Its protein product is CASSLQRGVTDTQYF.

This sequence joins TRBV28 and TRBJ2-5, with a tentative D call TRBD1 (6 bases). The ends were cut back, 5 bases at V and 2 bases at J, with 15 bases in the middle. This CDR3 comprises 15 residues. CDR1 and CDR2 from the germline V gene are MDHEN and SYDVKM. The chain's CDR3 is CASSRTRDIQETQYF. DNA of the CDR3: TGTGCCAGCAGTCGAACCCGGGACATTCAAGAGACCCAGTACTTC.